This T cell receptor (beta chain) stems from a study of T cells in Graves' hyperthyroidism and ophthalmopathy. J gave up 8 bases and V 1 base, and 6 bases lay outside the gene matches. CDR1 and CDR2 from the germline V gene are SGHDN and FVKESK. There are 15 residues in the CDR3. It was RNA transcripts that yielded the amplified TCR beta CDR3 regions. A set of HTBI primers served as the primers for a first-round RT-PCR of the TCR CDR3. One entry per CDR3 protein, called by TCRdb with MiXCR from the multiplex PCR reads. The sample yields about 580,000 distinct CDR3 sequences, 11% to 15% seen once. The sample was blood. This clonotype originated in a woman aged 25 to 39 with Graves' hyperthyroidism that later progressed to Graves' ophthalmopathy. The chain couples TRBV14 to TRBJ1-1; TRBD1 matches at 11 bases. The CDR3 nucleotides are TGTGCCAGCAGCCAAGTCAACCGGGACAGGGGGGAAGCTTTCTTT. As protein: CASSQVNRDRGEAFF. Based on the CDR3 plus reference TRBV14 and TRBJ1-1, the full variable domain is EAGVTQFPSHSVIEKGQTVTLRCDPISGHDNLYWYRRVMGKEIKFLLHFVKESKQDESGMPNNRFLAERTGGTYSTLKVQPAELEDSGVYFCASSQVNRDRGEAFFGQGTRLTVV.